The 17 T cell receptor beta chains reported below all come from one sample, sequenced in a study of cytomegalovirus exposure and HLA in healthy donors. The primer mix had 60 Vbeta and 13 Jbeta primers. Profiled with immunoSEQ multiplex PCR; TCRdb holds only in-frame clones, not every one. The repertoire consists of 120,000 or so clones, with 81% occurring once and the leading ten covering under 4.5%. Sequencing input: PBMCs. All receptors come from a man aged 18 to 35 in good health and CMV-seropositive.

The rearrangement uses TRBV9 and TRBJ2-2; 12 bases align to TRBD2. Germline-derived CDR1 and CDR2 are SGDLS and YYNGEE. The CDR3 spans 17 residues. The trim removed 4 bases at V and 8 bases at J, leaving 12 bases unmatched. The chain's CDR3 is CASSIPLAGGPEGELFF. DNA of the CDR3: TGTGCCAGCAGCATCCCACTAGCGGGAGGCCCGGAGGGGGAGCTGTTTTTT.

V is TRBV2 and J is TRBJ1-1, with a tentative D call TRBD1 (6 bases). The CDR3 length is 15 residues. Per germline, CDR1 SNHLY and CDR2 FYNNEI. Trimming cost V 8 bases and J 1 base, with 17 bases left between them. CDR3: CASPDAGAGNTEAFF. The CDR3 DNA reads TGTGCCAGCCCTGATGCGGGGGCCGGGAACACTGAAGCTTTCTTT.

This sequence joins TRBV19 and TRBJ1-3; no reliable D call. The V gene lost 3 bases and the J gene lost 0 bases, with 6 bases spanning the gap. This CDR3 is built from 14 residues. Germline CDR1 reads LNHDA; CDR2 reads SQIVND (reference sequence). The CDR3 nucleotides read TGTGCCAGTAGTATCGGCGGCTCTGGAAACACCATATATTTT. It specifies CASSIGGSGNTIYF. The full variable domain, its missing parts supplied by reference TRBV19 and TRBJ1-3, is DGGITQSPKYLFRKEGQNVTLSCEQNLNHDAMYWYRQDPGQGLRLIYYSQIVNDFQKGDIAEGYSVSREKKESFPLTVTSAQKNPTAFYLCASSIGGSGNTIYFGEGSWLTVV.

The CDR3 sequence: CASSYFYGGSTEAFF. The CDR3 nucleotides read TGTGCCAGCAGTTATTTTTACGGTGGGAGCACTGAAGCTTTCTTT. This chain links TRBV6-5 with TRBJ1-1; no reliable D call. Trimming cost V 3 bases and J 4 bases, with 15 bases left between them. Germline-derived CDR1 and CDR2 are MNHEY and SVGAGI. There are 15 residues in the CDR3.

The chain is built from TRBV11-2 and TRBJ1-6; possibly TRBD1 for D (5 bases). Germline CDR1 and CDR2: SGHAT and FQNNGV. This CDR3 is 15 amino acids long. Trimming shortened V by 1 base and J by 5 bases, and 9 bases separated the two germline ends. CDR3 sequence reads: CASSLGGADNSPLHF. The CDR3 nucleotides are TGTGCCAGCAGCTTAGGGGGCGCGGATAATTCACCCCTCCACTTT.

V gene TRBV15 combines with J gene TRBJ1-6; D not resolved. CDR1 and CDR2 from the germline V gene are LNHNV and YYDKDF (reference sequence). V dropped 1 base and J dropped 7 bases, with 8 bases sitting between them. The CDR3 extends over 14 amino acids. The CDR3 DNA is TGTGCCACCAGCAGAGGGGCCCAAAATTCACCCCTCCACTTT. Its translation is CATSRGAQNSPLHF.

The CDR3 sequence is CASSSGITTQETQYF. Written as DNA, the CDR3 is TGTGCCAGTAGTAGCGGCATAACGACGCAAGAGACCCAGTACTTC. This rearrangement joins TRBV19 to TRBJ2-5; no clear D gene. The CDR3 has 15 amino acids. Trimming took off 4 bases at V and 2 bases at J, with 14 bases between the two ends. Germline V gene data show CDR1 as LNHDA and CDR2 as SQIVND (reference sequence).

The chain joins TRBV5-1 to TRBJ2-7, with TRBD1 identical over 7 bases. Germline-derived CDR1 and CDR2 are SGHRS and YFSETQ. With 2 bases clipped from V and 2 bases from J, the junction kept 7 bases outside the gene matches. CDR3 length equals 15 residues. In nucleotides, the CDR3 is TGCGCCAGCAGCTTATCCGGGACAGCCCCCTACGAGCAGTACTTC. It codes for CASSLSGTAPYEQYF.

The V and J genes are TRBV30 and TRBJ2-1; 7 bases are a match to TRBD2. The ends lost 0 bases at V and 4 bases at J; junction bases unmatched: 6. From germline, CDR1 is GTSNPN and CDR2 SVGIG (reference sequence). CDR3 length: 15 residues. The CDR3 loop reads CAWSVSLAAYNEQFF. The CDR3 DNA sequence: TGTGCCTGGAGTGTTTCGCTAGCGGCTTACAATGAGCAGTTCTTC.

This sequence joins TRBV7-9 and TRBJ1-2, with D unclear. Germline V gene sequence: CDR1 SEHNR, CDR2 FQNEAQ (reference sequence). Trimming took off 1 base at V and 5 bases at J, with 14 bases between the two ends. The CDR3 loop spans 15 amino acids. This CDR3 reads CASSLVGRREYGYTF. The CDR3 DNA reads as TGTGCCAGCAGCTTAGTGGGCAGGCGAGAATATGGCTACACCTTC.

V usage is TRBV10-3 and J usage is TRBJ2-5; TRBD1 matches 9 bases. J lost 4 bases, V lost 9 bases, and 12 bases had no gene match. Germline V gene data show CDR1 as ENHRY and CDR2 as SYGVKD. The CDR3 totals 15 residues. The CDR3 DNA follows: TGTGCCATGGCCCCGGGACAGGGTAGTGGAGAGACCCAGTACTTC. Its protein product is CAMAPGQGSGETQYF.

This clone has more than one count but fewer than ten. The CDR3 loop reads CASSRDRGTGELFF. CDR3 coding DNA: TGTGCCAGCAGCCGGGACAGGGGAACCGGGGAGCTGTTTTTT. The chain joins TRBV11-3 to TRBJ2-2; 10 positions match TRBD1. Losses at the gene ends were 5 bases for V and 5 bases for J; bases not matched to a gene: 2. This CDR3 is built from 14 residues. Looked up from germline, CDR1 is SGHNT and CDR2 is YENEEA.

A few counts support this clone. Here the CDR3 reads CASSLGNSGEEQYF. DNA of the CDR3: TGTGCCAGTAGTTTGGGGAATTCAGGGGAAGAGCAGTACTTC. This rearrangement joins TRBV19 to TRBJ2-5; maybe TRBD1 (6 bases). This CDR3 is 14 amino acids long. CDR1 is LNHDA and CDR2 is SQIVND in the germline V gene (reference sequence). The V and J ends lost 5 bases and 11 bases respectively, with 21 bases between them.

The chain links TRBV5-1 to TRBJ2-2; D remains unclear. The CDR3 totals 14 residues. Trimming pared 4 bases from V and 4 bases from J, leaving 11 bases between. Germline V gene data show CDR1 as SGHRS and CDR2 as YFSETQ. The CDR3 sequence: CASSLRAGTGELFF. CDR3 sequence (DNA): TGCGCCAGCAGCCTCCGCGCAGGCACCGGGGAGCTGTTTTTT.

The chain joins TRBV5-1 to TRBJ1-2, with 10 positions matching TRBD1. This CDR3 comprises 14 residues. Trimming removed 2 bases from V and 6 bases from J; junction bases left unmatched: 4. Per germline, CDR1 SGHRS and CDR2 YFSETQ. CDR3 sequence reads: CASSLRQGADGYTF. The DNA of the CDR3 is TGCGCCAGCAGCTTAAGACAGGGGGCGGATGGCTACACCTTC.

This clone came up once. V is TRBV19 and J is TRBJ2-7; tentative D call: TRBD2 (7 bases). Germline CDR1 and CDR2: LNHDA and SQIVND (reference sequence). This CDR3 region has 14 residues. V lost 7 bases and J lost 2, with 15 bases in between. The DNA for the CDR3 is TGTGCCAGTACCCCATCCGGGGGGCCCTACGAGCAGTACTTC. It codes for CASTPSGGPYEQYF.

The gene calls are TRBV6-5 and TRBJ2-1; D possibly corresponds to TRBD2 (6 bases). Germline CDR1 reads MNHEY; CDR2 reads SVGAGI. This CDR3 region has 15 residues. V lost 6 bases and J lost 0, with 12 bases in between. The DNA of the CDR3 is TGTGCCAGCAGGGTTCGGGGGAGCTCCTACAATGAGCAGTTCTTC. It codes for CASRVRGSSYNEQFF.